The rows below give T cell receptor beta chains drawn from one sample of a study of blood T cell repertoires in COVID-19. The table came from immunoSEQ multiplex PCR; TCRdb's copy has only in-frame clones and leaves some out. The table shows about 180,000 clones, with roughly 80% occurring only once. The material sequenced was PBMCs or T cells enriched from blood (not recorded which). The receptors were gathered from a man aged 55 to 69 who had been exposed to COVID-19. The CDR3 runs from the conserved cysteine through the conserved F or W.

v_call: TRBV5-1; j_call: TRBJ2-3; cdr3_aa: CASTGTRMADTQYF
v_call: TRBV11-2; j_call: TRBJ2-5; cdr3_aa: CASSLDLVLASALYF
v_call: TRBV7-2; j_call: TRBJ1-5; cdr3_aa: CASSPGHSSNQPQHF
v_call: TRBV28; j_call: TRBJ1-2; cdr3_aa: CASSQRGFFQADYGYTF
v_call: TRBV7-2; j_call: TRBJ2-7; cdr3_aa: CASSLGSGASYEQYF
v_call: TRBV11-2; j_call: TRBJ2-1; cdr3_aa: CASSPDISSEQFF
v_call: TRBV28; j_call: TRBJ2-7; cdr3_aa: CAGSVRYEQYF
v_call: TRBV9; j_call: TRBJ2-2; cdr3_aa: CASSVEPSGTGELFF
v_call: TRBV7-9; j_call: TRBJ2-7; cdr3_aa: CASSRRAGGHEQYF
v_call: TRBV28; j_call: TRBJ1-5; cdr3_aa: CASSLSQGYQPQHF
v_call: TRBV18; j_call: TRBJ1-4; cdr3_aa: CASSPLRAGATNEKLFF
v_call: TRBV7-2; j_call: TRBJ2-5; cdr3_aa: CASSLGSLAAQETQYF
v_call: TRBV9; j_call: TRBJ2-2; cdr3_aa: CASSKREGLAGASSGELFF
v_call: TRBV28; j_call: TRBJ1-3; cdr3_aa: CASRETGGNTIYF
v_call: TRBV10-1; j_call: TRBJ2-1; cdr3_aa: CASSGTSTTYNEQFF
v_call: TRBV10-3; j_call: TRBJ2-5; cdr3_aa: CAIAGTSGRASVETQYF
v_call: TRBV6-5; j_call: TRBJ2-3; cdr3_aa: CASSYPTGGRANTQYF
v_call: TRBV9; j_call: TRBJ1-3; cdr3_aa: CASSPGTPSGNTIYF
v_call: TRBV19; j_call: TRBJ1-6; cdr3_aa: CASSIVAGANSPLHF
v_call: TRBV4-3; j_call: TRBJ2-3; cdr3_aa: CASSQGLAGGDTQYF
v_call: TRBV15; j_call: TRBJ2-7; cdr3_aa: CATSSWDSSYEQYF
v_call: TRBV6-6; j_call: TRBJ2-1; cdr3_aa: CASRATSGDTHEQFF
v_call: TRBV6-1; j_call: TRBJ2-4; cdr3_aa: CASSEGLAGAKNIQYF
v_call: TRBV7-9; j_call: TRBJ1-5; cdr3_aa: CASSFRDSNQPQHF
v_call: TRBV27; j_call: TRBJ1-1; cdr3_aa: CKVGDGTEAFF
v_call: TRBV7-9; j_call: TRBJ2-5; cdr3_aa: CASSLAGAGAPQETQYF
v_call: TRBV29-1; j_call: TRBJ1-1; cdr3_aa: CSVGQFPEAFF
v_call: TRBV27; j_call: TRBJ2-1; cdr3_aa: CASSLVWTSGSRNEQFF
v_call: TRBV12-5; j_call: TRBJ2-1; cdr3_aa: CASGEVVSYNEQFF
v_call: TRBV5-1; j_call: TRBJ2-3; cdr3_aa: CASSLDSSLATDTQYF
v_call: TRBV9; j_call: TRBJ1-5; cdr3_aa: CASSLGGGGQPQHF
v_call: TRBV2; j_call: TRBJ2-7; cdr3_aa: CASKREGLATYEQYF
v_call: TRBV19; j_call: TRBJ1-3; cdr3_aa: CASSIKGSYSGNTIYF
v_call: TRBV30; j_call: TRBJ1-1; cdr3_aa: CAWSVRVNTEAFF
v_call: TRBV10-2; j_call: TRBJ2-3; cdr3_aa: CASSAGRGDTDTQYF
v_call: TRBV5-3; j_call: TRBJ1-1; cdr3_aa: CARSQLGQKKDTEAFF
v_call: TRBV19; j_call: TRBJ1-1; cdr3_aa: CASSAFSGTEAFF
v_call: TRBV11-3; j_call: TRBJ2-6; cdr3_aa: CASSLEGGAGANVLTF
v_call: TRBV28; j_call: TRBJ2-3; cdr3_aa: CASSLPSGRATDTQYF
v_call: TRBV27; j_call: TRBJ2-5; cdr3_aa: CASSLSRGAPQETQYF
v_call: TRBV29-1; j_call: TRBJ1-2; cdr3_aa: CSFEGGDHYGYTF
v_call: TRBV25-1; j_call: TRBJ2-1; cdr3_aa: CASSDLGQQDEQFF
v_call: TRBV19; j_call: TRBJ2-3; cdr3_aa: CASSSLAGGRRTDTQYF
v_call: TRBV6-5; j_call: TRBJ2-7; cdr3_aa: CASRLAGAYEQYF
v_call: TRBV10-3; j_call: TRBJ2-5; cdr3_aa: CAISDRLSGRQETQYF
v_call: TRBV4-3; j_call: TRBJ2-2; cdr3_aa: CASSQRDRPNTGELFF
v_call: TRBV7-9; j_call: TRBJ2-1; cdr3_aa: CASSPNRQGASEQFF
v_call: TRBV3-1/TRBV3-2; j_call: TRBJ1-1; cdr3_aa: CASGAKGTEAFF
v_call: TRBV11-1; j_call: TRBJ2-5; cdr3_aa: CASSLALAGGTYQETQYF
v_call: TRBV19; j_call: TRBJ2-2; cdr3_aa: CASSKRATGSGELFF
v_call: TRBV9; j_call: TRBJ2-7; cdr3_aa: CASSVAAGASYEQYF
v_call: TRBV27; j_call: TRBJ1-1; cdr3_aa: CASSLGSGTEAFF
v_call: TRBV19; j_call: TRBJ2-1; cdr3_aa: CASSIDLRASGSPYEQFF
v_call: TRBV7-3; j_call: TRBJ2-1; cdr3_aa: CASSLTVAAEQFF
v_call: TRBV7-9; j_call: TRBJ1-4; cdr3_aa: CASSLGIYREEKLFF
v_call: TRBV6-5; j_call: TRBJ2-7; cdr3_aa: CASSYSRRGSYEQYF
v_call: TRBV9; j_call: TRBJ1-1; cdr3_aa: CASSVNRGWDTEAFF
v_call: TRBV11-3; j_call: TRBJ2-5; cdr3_aa: CASSLDLAGQETQYF
v_call: TRBV3-1/TRBV3-2; j_call: TRBJ1-5; cdr3_aa: CASSQVGGDQPQHF